This T cell receptor beta chain was identified in a study of OX40 agonist ivuxolimab in advanced cancers. Study observations and caveats: Low levels of normalized T-cell clonal expansion also appeared in some nonresponders. The expanded peripheral T cells' antigen specificity was not determined. At doses 0.1 to 3.0 mg/kg, CD4+ and CD8+ clones expanded.

Sequencing used immunoSEQ multiplex PCR; TCRdb keeps in-frame clones, though not all of them. The sample lists tens of thousands of clones, 80% to 90% occurring once. The study sampled blood at baseline, cycle 4 day 1, and cycle 7 day 1. About this clone: What it recognizes is unknown.

This CDR3 is built from 11 residues. CDR1 is MNHNS, CDR2 SASEGT, per germline. Trimming took 10 bases from V and 2 from J, leaving 9 bases between them. This receptor was taken from an adult with an advanced solid tumor such as melanoma, head and neck, liver or kidney cancer. The sample in question was CD4+ or CD8+ T cells sorted from blood, obtained in a trial of the OX40 agonist ivuxolimab. The rearrangement links TRBV6-1 to TRBJ2-7; D not resolved. This chain's CDR3 is CATQFAYEQYF. For the CDR3, the DNA is TGTGCCACCCAGTTCGCCTACGAGCAGTACTTC.